A single sample is the source of the 28 T cell receptor beta chains below, sequenced in a study of identical twins. TCRdb redid the calling of the 5' RACE reads with MiXCR, one entry per CDR3 protein. The sample holds fewer than 550,000 distinct CDR3 sequences, about 13% seen once. The data also belong to a second study, concerning yellow fever vaccine responses in identical twins.

The sequenced sample was CD4+ T cells sorted from blood. The receptor source for this set is a young woman in good health.

This clonotype was picked up a small number of times. Here the CDR3 reads CASSYGPGELFF. The CDR3 coding sequence is TGTGCCAGCAGTTACGGTCCCGGGGAGCTGTTTTTT. The chain uses TRBV12-3 or TRBV12-4 and TRBJ2-2; no definite D call. The CDR3 has 12 amino acids. V was pared by 4 bases and J by 6 bases, with 6 bases between.

The genes are TRBV5-5 and TRBJ2-1; TRBD2 matches 10 bases. Trimming at V came to 4 bases and at J to 7 bases, leaving 5 bases not matched to a gene. Germline CDR1 SGHKS, CDR2 YYEKEE (reference sequence). The CDR3 totals 14 residues. For the CDR3, the DNA is TGTGCCAGCAGCGACCCGGGACTAGCGAATGAGCAGTTCTTC. Protein sequence: CASSDPGLANEQFF.

The chain combines TRBV10-3 with TRBJ2-1; unclear D gene. The germline V and J ends were trimmed by 3 bases and 12 bases, with 9 bases remaining between them. CDR1 and CDR2 (germline): ENHRY, SYGVKD. This CDR3 is 11 amino acids long. CDR3 amino acids: CAISEGKLQFF. CDR3 nucleotide sequence: TGTGCCATCAGTGAAGGGAAGTTGCAGTTCTTC.

This clonotype was counted only a few times. The rearrangement links TRBV27 to TRBJ2-7, with 9 bases identical to TRBD2. J was trimmed by 0 bases and V by 5 bases; bases with no gene match: 8. The CDR3 spans 16 residues. The germline CDR1 and CDR2 sequences are MNHEY and SMNVEV (reference sequence). CDR3 nucleotides: TGTGCCAGCAGTATCCTGACTAGCGGATCCTCCTACGAGCAGTACTTC. Translation: CASSILTSGSSYEQYF.

This sequence joins TRBV3-1 and TRBJ1-2, with 7 bases fitting TRBD1. V trimming: 4 bases; J trimming: 8 bases; junction bases outside the gene matches: 10. The CDR3 is 14 amino acids. Germline V CDR1 and CDR2: LGHDT, YNNKEL (reference sequence). In nucleotides, the CDR3 is TGTGCCAGCAGCCCTCAGGCAGGGGGGGGCGGCTACACCTTC. It translates to CASSPQAGGGGYTF. The variable domain in full, with the rest retrieved from reference TRBV3-1 and TRBJ1-2, is DTAVSQTPKYLVTQMGNDKSIKCEQNLGHDTMYWYKQDSKKFLKIMFSYNNKELIINETVPNRFSPKSPDKAHLNLHINSLELGDSAVYFCASSPQAGGGGYTFGSGTRLTVV.

The chain uses TRBV2 and TRBJ2-7; 9 bases align to TRBD1. Germline CDR1 and CDR2: SNHLY and FYNNEI. The CDR3 runs 13 residues. V was clipped by 6 bases and J by 7 bases; unmatched bases: 7. The CDR3 region has the DNA TGTGCCAGCAGCCTCTTCGACAGGGGGGAGCAGTACTTC. This codes for CASSLFDRGEQYF.

This clonotype was seen a few times. The chain carries TRBV12-3 or TRBV12-4 and TRBJ2-3, with D possibly TRBD1 on 6 matching bases. V dropped 3 bases and J dropped 3 bases, with 13 bases sitting between them. The length of the CDR3 is 15 residues. DNA of the CDR3: TGTGCCAGCAGTTTTTTCGGACAGCAAACAGATACGCAGTATTTT. This codes for CASSFFGQQTDTQYF.

In its sample, this clonotype was seen a few times. The gene calls are TRBV4-2 and TRBJ2-7; D is perhaps TRBD1 or TRBD2 (6 bases each). Trimming pared 1 base from V and 0 bases from J, leaving 10 bases between. The CDR3 sequence is 15 residues long. Germline V gives CDR1 LGHNA, CDR2 YNFKEQ. The CDR3 DNA reads as TGTGCCAGCAGCCAAGCGGAGGGACACTCCTACGAGCAGTACTTC. Its translation is CASSQAEGHSYEQYF.

V gene TRBV12-3 or TRBV12-4 combines with J gene TRBJ2-5, with TRBD1 matching 9 bases. The CDR3 runs 15 residues. Trimming took 5 bases from V and 5 from J; bases not matched to a gene: 9. In nucleotides, the CDR3 is TGTGCCAGCAGTCTCCGGGACAGGGCTGCGGAGACCCAGTACTTC. Its translation is CASSLRDRAAETQYF.

The V gene is TRBV18, the J gene TRBJ2-3, with D possibly called TRBD1 or TRBD2 (5 bases each). V was shortened by 3 bases and J by 7 bases, with 11 bases between the two germline ends. The CDR3 spans 13 residues. Germline assignment: CDR1 KGHSH and CDR2 LQKENI. CDR3 region: CASSPGAGYTQYF. The CDR3 DNA follows: TGTGCCAGCTCACCCGGGGCTGGTTATACGCAGTATTTT.

The V gene is TRBV10-3, the J gene TRBJ2-1; TRBD2 matches at 7 bases. The CDR3 totals 14 residues. Germline V gene data show CDR1 as ENHRY and CDR2 as SYGVKD. The trim removed 0 bases at V and 9 bases at J, leaving 5 bases unmatched. CDR3 protein: CAISESVSGAEQFF. CDR3 sequence (DNA): TGTGCCATCAGTGAGTCGGTGAGCGGGGCTGAGCAGTTCTTC.

This clonotype has only a few counts. The chain joins TRBV12-3 or TRBV12-4 to TRBJ2-2; 10 nucleotides agree with TRBD1. There are 15 residues in the CDR3. V lost 6 bases, J lost 6 bases, and 7 bases stayed unmatched. The CDR3 bases are TGTGCCAGCAGCTGGGACAGGGGTGGATCCGGGGAGCTGTTTTTT. It yields the protein CASSWDRGGSGELFF.

At least ten counts were recorded for this clonotype. The chain employs TRBV6-2 or TRBV6-3 and TRBJ2-7, with D maybe TRBD1 (5 bases). The CDR3 spans 16 residues. V was pared by 2 bases and J by 3 bases, with 17 bases between. Germline loops: CDR1 MNHEY, CDR2 SVGEGT. CDR3 DNA sequence: TGTGCCAGCAGTTACGCCCTAGGGGCCTCCCTCTACGAGCAGTACTTC. Encoded protein: CASSYALGASLYEQYF.

This chain connects TRBV11-2 to TRBJ2-3; a possible D gene is TRBD1 (6 bases). V lost 5 bases and J 8 bases, leaving 14 bases between the germline ends. This CDR3 is 13 amino acids long. Germline lookup yields CDR1 SGHAT and CDR2 FQNNGV. CDR3 sequence (DNA): TGTGCCAGCAGCCAGGGGCGGACAAGTACGCAGTATTTT. Residues: CASSQGRTSTQYF.

This clonotype was counted only a few times. V usage is TRBV7-8 and J usage is TRBJ2-1; 14 bases are shared with TRBD2. Trimming removed 1 base from V and 10 bases from J; junction bases left unmatched: 6. This CDR3 is 16 amino acids long. CDR1 is SGHVS and CDR2 is FQNEAQ in the germline V gene. The CDR3 protein is CASSLGLAGGPWEQFF. CDR3 sequence (DNA): TGTGCCAGCAGCTTAGGACTAGCGGGAGGGCCATGGGAGCAGTTCTTC. Together with reference TRBV7-8 and TRBJ2-1, the CDR3 gives the full variable domain: GAGVSQSPRYKVAKRGQDVALRCDPISGHVSLFWYQQALGQGPEFLTYFQNEAQLDKSGLPSDRFFAERPEGSVSTLKIQRTQQEDSAVYLCASSLGLAGGPWEQFFGPGTRLTVL.

The V and J genes are TRBV28 and TRBJ1-1; D uncertain. This CDR3 comprises 14 residues. Germline loops: CDR1 MDHEN, CDR2 SYDVKM. V lost 2 bases and J 5 bases, leaving 12 bases between the germline ends. The CDR3 is CASSLLGPETEAFF. DNA of the CDR3: TGTGCCAGCAGTTTACTAGGGCCGGAGACTGAAGCTTTCTTT.

This clonotype was picked up a small number of times. The rearrangement joins TRBV11-1 to TRBJ2-1, with 10 bases that match TRBD2. Unmatched junction bases numbered 9, after V lost 8 bases and J lost 2 bases. Germline-derived CDR1 and CDR2 are SGHAT and FQDESV (reference sequence). CDR3 size: 16 residues. CDR3 DNA: TGTGCCAGCCGGACTAGCGGAGGGGTGACCTACAATGAGCAGTTCTTC. Protein: CASRTSGGVTYNEQFF.

The rearrangement uses TRBV19 and TRBJ2-2; D is undetermined. Between the trimmed V and J ends, which lost 8 bases and 6 bases, there was a span of 7 bases. The germline V gene encodes CDR1 LNHDA and CDR2 SQIVND (reference sequence). The CDR3 covers 11 residues. This CDR3 reads CASLRAGELFF. The CDR3 DNA follows: TGTGCCAGTTTGCGTGCCGGGGAGCTGTTTTTT.

This clonotype has only a few counts. V is TRBV28 and J is TRBJ2-1; TRBD1 agrees at 11 bases. The CDR3 extends over 12 amino acids. The trim removed 11 bases at V and 6 bases at J, leaving 3 bases unmatched. The germline V gene encodes CDR1 MDHEN and CDR2 SYDVKM. The DNA for the CDR3 is TGTGCCTCCGGGACAGGGGGCAATGAGCAGTTCTTC. Its translation is CASGTGGNEQFF.

At least ten counts were recorded for this clonotype. This chain joins TRBV24-1 and TRBJ2-1; 8 bases map to TRBD2. J lost 2 bases, V lost 3 bases, and 2 bases had no gene match. Germline V gives CDR1 KGHDR, CDR2 SFDVKD. The CDR3 is made up of 15 amino acids. The CDR3 spells CATSDRGGTYNEQFF. The CDR3 DNA is TGTGCCACCAGTGATCGGGGGGGTACCTACAATGAGCAGTTCTTC.

The CDR3 here is CASSRSFVETQYF. CDR3 bases: TGTGCCAGCAGCCGGTCATTTGTCGAGACCCAGTACTTC. The chain links TRBV7-2 to TRBJ2-5; D is ambiguous. V was shortened by 5 bases and J by 5 bases, with 12 bases between the two germline ends. CDR1 SGHTA and CDR2 FQGNSA come from the germline V gene. This CDR3 region has 13 residues.

This clonotype was observed a handful of times. V and J are TRBV11-3 and TRBJ2-7; 12 nucleotides line up with TRBD2. This CDR3 has 15 amino acids. Germline V gives CDR1 SGHNT, CDR2 YENEEA. V lost 1 base to trimming and J lost 6 bases; unmatched junction nucleotides: 4. The chain's CDR3 is CASSLGGLAGSEQYF. The DNA of the CDR3 is TGTGCCAGCAGCTTAGGTGGACTAGCGGGAAGCGAGCAGTACTTC.

This clonotype was observed a few times. V usage is TRBV3-1 and J usage is TRBJ2-1; 9 nucleotides align to TRBD2. There are 16 residues in the CDR3. Per germline, CDR1 LGHDT and CDR2 YNNKEL (reference sequence). Unmatched junction bases numbered 8, after V lost 4 bases and J lost 4 bases. The DNA for the CDR3 is TGTGCCAGCAGCCCCCTTGGCGGGGGGGGATACAATGAGCAGTTCTTC. Its translation: CASSPLGGGGYNEQFF.

The V call is TRBV20-1, the J call TRBJ2-4; 9 bases fit TRBD2. Germline CDR1 is DFQATT and CDR2 is SNEGSKA (reference sequence). The V and J ends lost 0 bases and 1 base, in that order; junction bases with no gene match: 4. This CDR3 contains 16 residues. CDR3 sequence: CSARDGTSGAKNIQYF. The CDR3 bases are TGCAGTGCTAGAGATGGAACTAGCGGGGCCAAAAACATTCAGTACTTC.

The rearrangement joins TRBV18 to TRBJ2-1; D may match TRBD1 or TRBD2 (5 bases each). Trimming took off 6 bases at V and 8 bases at J, with 14 bases between the two ends. In germline, CDR1 is KGHSH, CDR2 LQKENI. The CDR3 loop spans 13 amino acids. For the CDR3, the DNA is TGTGCCAGCTCCATTAGGGACGGCGATGAGCAGTTCTTC. Translation: CASSIRDGDEQFF.

This clonotype was recorded a few times. V and J are TRBV5-1 and TRBJ2-3, with 9 bases aligning to TRBD2. Looked up from germline, CDR1 is SGHRS and CDR2 is YFSETQ. The CDR3 is 16 residues long. V lost 0 bases and J lost 5; bases outside the gene matches: 7. The CDR3 coding sequence is TGCGCCAGCAGCTTGGGACAAGCGGGAGGATTAGATACGCAGTATTTT. It translates to CASSLGQAGGLDTQYF.

DNA for the CDR3: TGTGCCAGTAGTATGGGAAGGACAGTCTTGGGGACTGAAGCTTTCTTT. Translated: CASSMGRTVLGTEAFF. The chain carries TRBV19 and TRBJ1-1; perhaps TRBD1 as D (6 bases). V shed 3 bases and J shed 5 bases, with 19 bases lying between them. In germline, CDR1 is LNHDA, CDR2 SQIVND (reference sequence). The CDR3 length is 16 residues.

V and J are TRBV5-6 and TRBJ1-2; 7 nucleotides agree with TRBD1. Trimming removed 4 bases from V and 6 bases from J; junction bases left unmatched: 3. Germline V gene lookup returns CDR1 SGHDT and CDR2 YYEEEE. The CDR3 spans 12 residues. CDR3 residues: CASSATGDGYTF. Written as DNA, the CDR3 is TGTGCCAGCAGCGCCACAGGGGATGGCTACACCTTC.